These 15 T cell receptor beta chains were sequenced from one sample in a study of T cell responses to AZD1222 COVID-19 vaccine. Clones were sequenced by immunoSEQ multiplex PCR, and TCRdb holds only the in-frame ones, with some missing. The sample holds some 71,000 clones; 84% are singletons and the top ten take about 10%. Source: peripheral blood, taken on day 0 of AZD1222 vaccination. The receptor set was obtained from an adult in good health.

The rearrangement uses TRBV20-1 and TRBJ1-2; unclear D gene. Germline-derived CDR1 and CDR2 are DFQATT and SNEGSKA (reference sequence). This CDR3 is 11 amino acids long. V lost 6 bases and J 4 bases, leaving 9 bases between the germline ends. The CDR3 DNA follows: TGCAGTGCCACACAGTTCTATGGCTACACCTTC. Protein product: CSATQFYGYTF.

The chain recombines TRBV6-5 with TRBJ1-3; no reliable D call. CDR1 is MNHEY, CDR2 SVGAGI, per germline. There are 14 residues in the CDR3. V gave up 6 bases and J gave up 0 bases, with 9 bases separating them. The CDR3 nucleotides read TGTGCCAGCAGCCCGGGGTACTCTGGAAACACCATATATTTT. Translating it yields CASSPGYSGNTIYF.

J is TRBJ2-2 and V is TRBV4-3; D possibly corresponds to TRBD2 (6 bases). Germline V CDR1 and CDR2: LGHNA, YSLEER. Deletions cut 5 bases from V and 6 bases from J, with 10 bases between. This CDR3 comprises 13 residues. The chain's CDR3 is CASSGGSPGELFF. In DNA form, the CDR3 reads TGCGCCAGCAGCGGGGGGTCGCCCGGGGAGCTGTTTTTT.

The chain recombines TRBV7-2 with TRBJ1-1; possible D gene TRBD1, 6 bases. Germline-derived CDR1 and CDR2 are SGHTA and FQGNSA. CDR3 length: 17 residues. Trimming took 5 bases from V and 0 from J, leaving 19 bases between them. CDR3: CASSPQVQGKVNTEAFF. The DNA of the CDR3 is TGTGCCAGCAGCCCCCAAGTCCAGGGGAAGGTGAACACTGAAGCTTTCTTT.

V usage is TRBV7-2 and J usage is TRBJ2-3; tentative D call: TRBD2 (7 bases). Per germline, CDR1 SGHTA and CDR2 FQGNSA. Trimming stripped 5 bases from V and 0 bases from J, with 15 bases between. This CDR3 has 16 residues. The CDR3 DNA follows: TGTGCCAGCAGCCCGTACAGGGACTATAGCACAGATACGCAGTATTTT. It encodes CASSPYRDYSTDTQYF.

This clone has a handful of counts. The rearrangement links TRBV7-2 to TRBJ1-2; 11 bases agree with TRBD1. This CDR3 region has 15 residues. Trimming took 5 bases from V and 7 from J; bases not matched to a gene: 9. Germline V gene lookup returns CDR1 SGHTA and CDR2 FQGNSA. The CDR3 sequence is CASSPGLGTGGGYTF. The CDR3 coding sequence is TGTGCCAGCAGCCCAGGACTCGGGACAGGGGGTGGCTACACCTTC.

This clone was seen just once. V gene TRBV2 combines with J gene TRBJ1-5; weak D call: TRBD1 (5 bases). The germline CDR1 and CDR2 sequences are SNHLY and FYNNEI. V lost 5 bases, J lost 9 bases, and 20 bases lay in between. The CDR3 totals 15 residues. CDR3 nucleotide sequence: TGTGCCAGCAGTAGAGGGACGCTGGGGACCTTGCCCCAGCATTTT. Residues: CASSRGTLGTLPQHF.

The chain recombines TRBV7-7 with TRBJ2-7, with D perhaps TRBD2 (7 bases). The CDR3 is 13 residues long. Germline lookup yields CDR1 SSHAT and CDR2 FNYEAQ (reference sequence). CDR3 DNA sequence: TGTGCTAGCTCTGATGGAGGGGGGACTACTCTCTACTTC. This gives the protein CASSDGGGTTLYF.

The chain employs TRBV4-3 and TRBJ2-5; D unresolved. The V end was cut by 0 bases, the J end by 3 bases, with 11 bases between. The CDR3 is 15 amino acids. Germline CDR1 and CDR2: LGHNA and YSLEER. The CDR3 protein is CASSQDYSRKETQYF. CDR3 DNA: TGCGCCAGCAGCCAAGATTATAGTAGAAAAGAGACCCAGTACTTC.

The chain uses TRBV9 and TRBJ1-1; D gene unclear. Looked up from germline, CDR1 is SGDLS and CDR2 is YYNGEE. CDR3 length equals 13 residues. The V end was cut by 0 bases, the J end by 4 bases, with 7 bases between. The CDR3 nucleotides are TGTGCCAGCAGCGTAGCCGTGGGCACTGAAGCTTTCTTT. Translated: CASSVAVGTEAFF.

The sample holds many counts of this clone. The gene calls are TRBV7-6 and TRBJ2-5, with TRBD1 as a possible D gene (8 bases). CDR1 and CDR2 from the germline V gene are SGHVS and FNYEAQ. V was pared by 3 bases and J by 4 bases, with 27 bases between. This CDR3 contains 19 residues. In nucleotides, the CDR3 is TGTGCCAGCAGCTTGGGTACAGGGGGGGTTTTATCGCCAAGAGAGACCCAGTACTTC. It encodes CASSLGTGGVLSPRETQYF.

A single count supports this clone. This chain uses TRBV2 with TRBJ1-3; D not certain. CDR3 length equals 15 residues. The germline V and J ends were trimmed by 2 bases and 0 bases, with 8 bases remaining between them. The germline V gene has CDR1 SNHLY and CDR2 FYNNEI. CDR3 in DNA: TGTGCCAGCAGTGAAATGGGTGTCTCTGGAAACACCATATATTTT. Its protein product is CASSEMGVSGNTIYF.

The CDR3 here is CASSVARDTEAFF. CDR3 in DNA: TGTGCCAGCAGCGTCGCTAGGGACACTGAAGCTTTCTTT. The chain employs TRBV7-3 and TRBJ1-1; unclear D gene. Trimming took off 5 bases at V and 3 bases at J, with 10 bases between the two ends. This CDR3 spans 13 amino acids. Germline assignment: CDR1 SGHTA and CDR2 FQGTGA.

This clone has just one count. This chain links TRBV6-1 with TRBJ1-4; D is undetermined. V lost 2 bases, J lost 6 bases, and 19 bases lay in between. Germline assignment: CDR1 MNHNS and CDR2 SASEGT. The length of the CDR3 is 17 residues. The CDR3 sequence is CASSELGGRQVHEKLFF. In nucleotides, the CDR3 is TGTGCCAGCAGTGAATTGGGTGGACGGCAGGTCCATGAAAAACTGTTTTTT.

This clone has just a few counts. The J gene is TRBJ2-7, the V gene TRBV2, with 10 bases lining up with TRBD2. With V trimmed by 10 bases and J by 3 bases, 6 bases remained unmatched. The CDR3 is 13 amino acids. CDR1 SNHLY and CDR2 FYNNEI come from the germline V gene. The CDR3 region is CATCPSGGYEQYF. In nucleotides, the CDR3 is TGTGCCACCTGTCCTAGCGGGGGCTACGAGCAGTACTTC.